The source of this T cell receptor (beta chain) is a study of T-cell reconstitution after alpha-beta-depleted transplantation in children. Regarding the study as a whole: Surviving recipient T cells and thymic progenitors accounted for the high day-60 TCRbeta diversity observed in some patients. Several hundred expanded graft clones reportedly supplied alpha-beta T cells about two months after transplant. It was newly produced T cells that mostly accounted for T-cell counts and diversity one year after transplant.

Germline loops: CDR1 SGHTA, CDR2 FQGTGA. The CDR3 is 16 residues long. Trimming removed 2 bases at V and 6 bases at J, with 19 bases between. The authors prepared the TCRbeta library with unique molecular identifiers. From the PCR reads, TCRdb called clonotypes with MiXCR, one entry per CDR3 protein. The data contain hundreds of thousands of distinct CDR3 sequences, roughly 8.2% of them seen just once; the ten biggest clones take up 6.3%. This clonotype showed up just once. Its antigen is undetermined. A much larger clone lies one base from this, so it may be a read error. The sequenced sample was PBMCs, mostly from graft donor cells, obtained 180 days after TCRalphabeta/CD19-depleted stem cell transplant. This clonotype was sampled from a male patient aged 10 to 17 who had a stem cell transplant for acute lymphoblastic leukemia, so the T cells may come from the graft donor. The gene calls are TRBV7-3 and TRBJ1-1; perhaps TRBD1 as D (5 bases). The chain's CDR3 is CASSLSIGTPASEAFF. The DNA for the CDR3 is TGTGCCAGCAGCTTATCAATAGGGACCCCAGCCTCTGAAGCTTTCTTT.